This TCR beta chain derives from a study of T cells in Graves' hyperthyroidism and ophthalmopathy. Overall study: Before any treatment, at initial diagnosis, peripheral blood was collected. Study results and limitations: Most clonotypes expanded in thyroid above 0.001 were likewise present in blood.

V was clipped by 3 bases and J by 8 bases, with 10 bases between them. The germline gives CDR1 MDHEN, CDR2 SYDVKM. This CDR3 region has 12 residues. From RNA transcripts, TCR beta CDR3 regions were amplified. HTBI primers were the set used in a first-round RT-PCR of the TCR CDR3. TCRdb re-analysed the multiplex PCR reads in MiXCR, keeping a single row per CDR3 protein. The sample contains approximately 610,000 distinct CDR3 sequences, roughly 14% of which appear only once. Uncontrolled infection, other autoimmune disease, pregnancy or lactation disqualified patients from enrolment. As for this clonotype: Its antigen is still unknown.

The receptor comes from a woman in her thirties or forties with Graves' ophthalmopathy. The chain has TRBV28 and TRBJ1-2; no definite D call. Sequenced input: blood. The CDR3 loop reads CASSLGMRGYTF. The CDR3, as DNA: TGTGCCAGCAGTTTGGGGATGAGGGGCTACACCTTC.